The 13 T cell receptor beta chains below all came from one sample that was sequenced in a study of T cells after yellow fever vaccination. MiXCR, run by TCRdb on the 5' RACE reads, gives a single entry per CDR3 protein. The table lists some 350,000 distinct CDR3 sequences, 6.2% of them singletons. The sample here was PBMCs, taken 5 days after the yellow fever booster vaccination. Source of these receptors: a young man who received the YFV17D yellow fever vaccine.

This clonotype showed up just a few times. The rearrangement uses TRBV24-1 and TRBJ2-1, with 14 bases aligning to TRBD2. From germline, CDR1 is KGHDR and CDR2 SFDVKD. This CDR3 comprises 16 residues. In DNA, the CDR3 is TGTGCAACGGACAGATGGGGGACTAGCGGGAGAGATGAGCAGTTCTTC. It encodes CATDRWGTSGRDEQFF.

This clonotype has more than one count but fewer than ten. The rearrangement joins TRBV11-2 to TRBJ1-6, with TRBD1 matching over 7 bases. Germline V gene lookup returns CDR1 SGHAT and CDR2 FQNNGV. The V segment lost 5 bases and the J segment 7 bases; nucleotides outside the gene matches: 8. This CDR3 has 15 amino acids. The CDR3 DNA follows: TGTGCCAGCAGCCCAGGGGGGAGTCGGAATTCACCCCTCCACTTT. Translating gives CASSPGGSRNSPLHF.

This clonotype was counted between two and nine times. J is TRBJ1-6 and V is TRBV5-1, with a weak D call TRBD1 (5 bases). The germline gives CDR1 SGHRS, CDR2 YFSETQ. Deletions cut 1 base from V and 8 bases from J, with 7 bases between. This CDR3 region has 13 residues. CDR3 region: CASSLLGDSPLHF. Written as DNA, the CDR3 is TGCGCCAGCAGCTTGCTAGGGGATTCACCCCTCCACTTT.

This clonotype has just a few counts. The DNA for the CDR3 is TGTGCCAGCAGCTTTCAGCAAACAGATACGCAGTATTTT. Encoded protein: CASSFQQTDTQYF. The J gene is TRBJ2-3, the V gene TRBV5-6, with unresolved D. Trimming cost V 2 bases and J 3 bases, with 7 bases left between them. The CDR3 loop spans 13 amino acids. CDR1 and CDR2 from the germline V gene are SGHDT and YYEEEE.

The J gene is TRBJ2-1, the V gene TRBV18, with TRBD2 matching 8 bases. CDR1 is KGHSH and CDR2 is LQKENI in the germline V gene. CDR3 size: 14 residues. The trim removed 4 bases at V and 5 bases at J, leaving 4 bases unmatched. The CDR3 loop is CASSLLADNNEQFF. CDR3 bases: TGTGCCAGCTCACTACTAGCGGATAACAATGAGCAGTTCTTC.

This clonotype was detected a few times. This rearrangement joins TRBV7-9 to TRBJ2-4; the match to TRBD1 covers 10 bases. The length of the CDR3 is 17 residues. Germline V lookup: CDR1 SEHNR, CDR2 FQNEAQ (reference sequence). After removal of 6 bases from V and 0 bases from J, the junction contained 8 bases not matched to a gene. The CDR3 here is CASSWTGGSLAKNIQYF. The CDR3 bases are TGTGCCAGCAGTTGGACAGGGGGATCACTAGCCAAAAACATTCAGTACTTC.

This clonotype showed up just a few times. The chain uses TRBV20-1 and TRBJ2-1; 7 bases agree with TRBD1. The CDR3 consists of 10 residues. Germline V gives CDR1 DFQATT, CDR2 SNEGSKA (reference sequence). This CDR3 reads CRSTGDEQFF. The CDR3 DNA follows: TGCAGATCCACAGGGGATGAGCAGTTCTTC.

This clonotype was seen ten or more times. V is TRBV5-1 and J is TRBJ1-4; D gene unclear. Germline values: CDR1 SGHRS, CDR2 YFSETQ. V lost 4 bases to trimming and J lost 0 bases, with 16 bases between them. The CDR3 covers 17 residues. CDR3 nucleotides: TGCGCCAGCAGCCCACGGGCAGGATCTGCAACTAATGAAAAACTGTTTTTT. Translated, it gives CASSPRAGSATNEKLFF.

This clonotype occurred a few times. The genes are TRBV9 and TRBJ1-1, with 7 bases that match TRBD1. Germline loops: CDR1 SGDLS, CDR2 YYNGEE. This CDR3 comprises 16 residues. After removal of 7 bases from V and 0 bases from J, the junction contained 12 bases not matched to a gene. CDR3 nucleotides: TGTGCCAGCGAGGTTAGGGGGCAAGTCGTGAACACTGAAGCTTTCTTT. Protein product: CASEVRGQVVNTEAFF.

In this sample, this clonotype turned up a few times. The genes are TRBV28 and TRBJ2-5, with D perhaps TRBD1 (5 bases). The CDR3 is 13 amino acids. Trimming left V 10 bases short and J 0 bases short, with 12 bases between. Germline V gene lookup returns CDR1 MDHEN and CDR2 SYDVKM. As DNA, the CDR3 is TGTGCCACCTCCAGGACACACCAAGAGACCCAGTACTTC. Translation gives CATSRTHQETQYF.

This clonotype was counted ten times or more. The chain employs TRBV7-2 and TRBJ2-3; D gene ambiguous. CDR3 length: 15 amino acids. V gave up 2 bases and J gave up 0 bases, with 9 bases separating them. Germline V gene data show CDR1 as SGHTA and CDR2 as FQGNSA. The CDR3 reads CASSLSRASTDTQYF. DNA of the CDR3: TGTGCCAGCAGCTTATCACGTGCTAGCACAGATACGCAGTATTTT.

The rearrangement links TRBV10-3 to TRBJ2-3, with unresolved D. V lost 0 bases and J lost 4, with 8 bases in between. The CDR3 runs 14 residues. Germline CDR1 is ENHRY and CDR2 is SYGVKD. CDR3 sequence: CAISESREADTQYF. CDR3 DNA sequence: TGTGCCATCAGTGAGTCGAGAGAGGCAGATACGCAGTATTTT.

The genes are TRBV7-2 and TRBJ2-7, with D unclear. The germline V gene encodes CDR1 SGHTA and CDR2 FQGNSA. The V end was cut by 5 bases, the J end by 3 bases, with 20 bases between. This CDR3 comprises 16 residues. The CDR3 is CASSHLVMSADYEQYF. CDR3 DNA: TGTGCCAGCAGCCACCTGGTGATGAGTGCCGACTACGAGCAGTACTTC.